This T cell receptor beta chain was recovered during a study of cytomegalovirus exposure and HLA in healthy donors. The PCR was carried out with 60 Vbeta primers and 13 Jbeta primers. Original methodology: There were about 80 million unique TCR beta chains by a later count, and approximately 10 million of them were shared. Produced via immunoSEQ multiplex PCR; TCRdb's table is partial and in-frame only. That table is the source of V, J and clone size, and D and trimming were worked out from the DNA. The sample includes 100,000 or so clones, more than 75% of them seen just once. Study outcomes and limitations: Generally TCR sequences proved uncommon, though certain public TCRs appeared in numerous donors.

This clone was seen more than once but under ten times. What it binds is not known. The CDR3 contains 15 residues. The V and J ends lost 1 base and 4 bases, in that order; junction bases with no gene match: 5. The V gene's germline CDR1 is SQVTM and CDR2 ANQGSEA. Each donor's status was that of a healthy bone marrow donor. This TCR was recovered from a woman aged 45-65 years in good health and CMV-seropositive. The gene calls are TRBV29-1 and TRBJ2-5, with 11 bases fitting TRBD2. Sequencing used PBMCs. This chain's CDR3 is CSVEVSGGAPETQYF. The CDR3 DNA is TGCAGCGTTGAAGTTAGCGGGGGGGCTCCAGAGACCCAGTACTTC.